A few counts support the clone carrying this T cell receptor (beta chain). The authors' processing: Using reference gene primer amplification, nucleated cell counts were estimated. Clones were read by immunoSEQ multiplex PCR, and TCRdb kept only the in-frame ones, dropping some. V and J calls and clone size are given by that table; D and trimming were obtained from the DNA. Among some 33,000 clones listed, around 80% were seen once. V lost 0 bases and J lost 7; bases outside the gene matches: 3. CDR3 length: 14 amino acids. Germline CDR1 reads SGHTA; CDR2 reads FQGTGA. This specimen belongs to a study of blood T cell repertoires in COVID-19. Study-wide background: COVID-19 samples from acute and convalescent phases originated in the United States, Italy and Spain. T cells, B-cell-depleted T cells, or PBMCs provided the cDNA or gDNA that served as material.

The clonotype comes from a human donor in a cohort sampled during active COVID-19. Sequencing input: peripheral blood. V gene TRBV7-3 combines with J gene TRBJ2-1; 7 positions agree with TRBD1. The CDR3 is CASSLTGGRNEQFF. DNA of the CDR3: TGTGCCAGCAGCTTAACAGGGGGCCGGAATGAGCAGTTCTTC.